This T cell receptor (beta chain) originates from a study of graft-versus-host responses after intestinal transplantation (dated by TCRdb to the early 2020s). Some background on the complete study: The transplants that recipients got were multivisceral, liver-intestinal, or isolated intestinal. Donor T cell macrochimerism was defined as a peak of at least 4% donor T cells among recipient peripheral blood mononuclear cells. A cohort of around 25 intestinal transplant recipients, including one retransplant, was enrolled, and a few patients lacking pretransplant specimens were excluded. Rather than going through the commercial service, samples from a few later patients were sequenced in-house on an Illumina MiSeq and processed with MiXCR. Alloreactive clones were identified by sequencing pre-transplant mixed lymphocyte reaction products and comparing them with unstimulated pre-transplant donor and recipient T cells. Every recipient was given anti-thymocyte globulin induction, then maintenance tacrolimus and steroids for around three years. After intestinal transplantation, graft-versus-host and host-versus-graft alloreactive T cell clones in the graft, circulation and bone marrow were tracked using bulk TCR-beta CDR3 sequencing. Overall study results and their limits: GvH clones were detected in recipient bone marrow, and some appeared earlier in ileal mucosa or blood, consistent with an intestinal mucosal origin. Early after transplant, peak levels of circulating GvH clones were associated with declines in HvG clones. In patients with donor T cell macrochimerism, the allografts had high GvH to HvG T cell clonal ratios. Conclusions were limited by the relatively low number and heterogeneity of intestinal transplant patients.

Worth noting for this clone: There is no known antigen for this receptor. No much larger clone exists at a distance of one base, and base qualities are not known.

To isolate intraepithelial and lamina propria lymphocytes from graft specimens, dithiothreitol, EDTA incubations and collagenase D digestion were used. Bulk TCR-beta sequencing was performed on serial intestinal graft biopsy specimens collected as late as 600 days after transplant. The protocol used for the library was the immunoSEQ multiplex PCR assay. For most patients, genomic DNA was subjected to high-throughput TCR-beta CDR3 sequencing by Adaptive Biotechnologies. As for how the authors treated the data: TCR sequencing data were retrieved from Adaptive's ImmunoSEQ software for some 17 patients, whereas a few other patients were processed with MiXCR and VDJtools. CDR3 nucleotide sequences shared by donor and recipient were removed because the origin of these sequences could not be assigned. Alloreactive clones required at least 2-fold expansion over unstimulated cells and minimum CFSE-low frequency of 0.002% (template counts) or 0.001% (read counts). Clones detected in sequenced pre-transplant spleen, lymph node, or MLR CFSE-low populations of the donor or recipient were defined as mappable. Cumulative frequency of alloreactive clones was calculated as a percentage of all sequences weighted by copy number. In TCRdb, the immuneACCESS table is reduced to in-frame sequences with V and J assigned. These tables do not hold every clone; where another copy was compared, an unresolved V gene accounts for under half, and the others remain unexplained. V, J and clone size were drawn from that table, and D and trimming were deduced from the DNA. Across this sample there are around 16,000 clones, with 79% seen only once. In total, the top ten clones hold 7.5% to 9% of the sample.

Sequencing was performed on ileum tissue, taken about 460 days after intestinal transplant. The clonotype originates from a human patient who received an intestinal transplant, so some T cells may come from the graft donor.

The sequenced DNA: TGTGCCAGCAGGGAGAATGAAAAACTGTTTTTT. This translates into CASRENEKLFF. The chain couples TRBV7-9 to TRBJ1-4; no D gene call is confident. For CDR1 and CDR2, the germline V gene (reference sequence) lists SEHNR and FQNEAQ. V loses 6 bases, J loses 5 bases, and the germline ends lie 4 bases apart. Including cysteine and phenylalanine, the CDR3 has 11 amino acids. The sequence is cut down to CDR3 DNA, 33 bases in frame from base 1. The CDR3, completed at both ends by the reference TRBV7-9 and TRBJ1-4 genes, gives the full variable domain DTGVSQNPRHKITKRGQNVTFRCDPISEHNRLYWYRQTLGQGPEFLTYFQNEAQLEKSRLLSDRFSAERPKGSFSTLEIQRTEQGDSAMYLCASRENEKLFFGSGTQLSVL.